The 14 T cell receptor beta chains below were found in one sample sequenced in a study of T cell responses to AZD1222 COVID-19 vaccine. Some clones are missing from TCRdb's copy, which holds only in-frame ones; the method was immunoSEQ multiplex PCR. The repertoire holds about 70,000 clones, with 90% as singletons. The sample here was peripheral blood, taken 28 days after the second AZD1222 dose. These receptor sequences come from an adult who received the AZD1222 COVID-19 vaccine.

CDR3 in DNA: TGTGCCAGTAGTTTTGAGGCGACAACTAATGAAAAACTGTTTTTT. It is translated as CASSFEATTNEKLFF. The chain uses TRBV19 and TRBJ1-4; D is ambiguous. CDR1 and CDR2 (germline): LNHDA, SQIVND (reference sequence). CDR3 length: 15 residues. Between the trimmed V and J ends, which lost 5 bases and 0 bases, there was a span of 10 bases.

The chain combines TRBV12-3 or TRBV12-4 with TRBJ2-7; perhaps TRBD1 as D (6 bases). The CDR3 consists of 12 residues. V lost 2 bases, J lost 5 bases, and 7 bases lay in between. The CDR3: CASSLNRDEQYF. The DNA for the CDR3 is TGTGCCAGCAGTTTAAACAGGGACGAGCAGTACTTC.

The J gene is TRBJ2-2, the V gene TRBV5-4; TRBD2 matches 11 bases. V gave up 5 bases and J gave up 2 bases; unmatched junction bases: 5. The CDR3 has 16 amino acids. Germline CDR1 reads SGHNT; CDR2 reads YYREEE (reference sequence). The CDR3 DNA sequence: TGTGCCAGCAGACCCGGGACTAGCGGAAACACCGGGGAGCTGTTTTTT. Translated: CASRPGTSGNTGELFF.

This clone has a single count. The rearrangement uses TRBV29-1 and TRBJ2-2, with 7 bases lining up with TRBD2. Germline-derived CDR1 and CDR2 are SQVTM and ANQGSEA. This CDR3 has 13 amino acids. V shed 6 bases and J 1 base; nucleotides not matched to a gene: 2. For the CDR3, the DNA is TGCAGCGTCGGGGGGTTGAACACCGGGGAGCTGTTTTTT. Translating it yields CSVGGLNTGELFF.

This chain's CDR3 is CSVGGGKTYEQYF. The CDR3 nucleotides are TGCAGCGTGGGCGGGGGGAAAACCTACGAGCAGTACTTC. The chain couples TRBV29-1 to TRBJ2-7, with 8 bases identical to TRBD2. V lost 6 bases and J lost 2; bases outside the gene matches: 6. The CDR3 runs 13 residues. Germline CDR1 is SQVTM and CDR2 is ANQGSEA.

The CDR3 sequence: CASSLGLARELFF. In DNA form, the CDR3 reads TGTGCCAGCAGCTTAGGACTAGCTAGGGAGCTGTTTTTT. The chain uses TRBV7-2 and TRBJ2-2; 7 bases are shared with TRBD2. V trimming: 1 base; J trimming: 9 bases; junction bases outside the gene matches: 2. The CDR3 sequence is 13 residues long. Germline CDR1 and CDR2: SGHTA and FQGNSA. Filled out from reference TRBV7-2 and TRBJ2-2, the complete variable domain reads GAGVSQSPSNKVTEKGKDVELRCDPISGHTALYWYRQSLGQGLEFLIYFQGNSAPDKSGLPSDRFSAERTGGSVSTLTIQRTQQEDSAVYLCASSLGLARELFFGEGSRLTVL.

Regarding this clone: This sample includes further DNA sequences coding for the same CDR3. The gene calls are TRBV7-9 and TRBJ2-7; unclear D gene. CDR3 size: 11 residues. V lost 2 bases and J 4 bases, leaving 3 bases between the germline ends. Germline V gene sequence: CDR1 SEHNR, CDR2 FQNEAQ (reference sequence). CDR3 nucleotides: TGTGCCAGCAGCTTACGGTACGAGCAGTACTTC. It translates to CASSLRYEQYF.

The CDR3 coding sequence is TGTGCCAGCAGCCAAGACTCCGTTAGCGCCGGGGAGCTGTTTTTT. It yields the protein CASSQDSVSAGELFF. The V and J genes are TRBV4-2 and TRBJ2-2, with a possible D match to TRBD2 (5 bases). Germline CDR1 LGHNA, CDR2 YNFKEQ. The V and J ends lost 0 bases and 6 bases respectively, with 11 bases between them. This CDR3 is 15 amino acids long.

This chain connects TRBV7-9 to TRBJ1-1; D not certain. Germline lookup yields CDR1 SEHNR and CDR2 FQNEAQ (reference sequence). The CDR3 runs to 15 residues. The germline V and J ends were trimmed by 1 base and 1 base, with 10 bases remaining between them. The CDR3, as DNA: TGTGCCAGCAGCTTAGGGGATGACACGAACACTGAAGCTTTCTTT. Residues: CASSLGDDTNTEAFF.

V is TRBV9 and J is TRBJ1-6; the D is unclear. Germline V gives CDR1 SGDLS, CDR2 YYNGEE. Trimming shortened V by 0 bases and J by 3 bases, and 7 bases separated the two germline ends. The CDR3 spans 15 residues. The CDR3 loop is CASSVERGYNSPLHF. In nucleotides, the CDR3 is TGTGCCAGCAGCGTAGAGCGGGGCTATAATTCACCCCTCCACTTT.

The chain uses TRBV7-2 and TRBJ1-5, with D unclear. Looked up from germline, CDR1 is SGHTA and CDR2 is FQGNSA. Trimming shortened V by 1 base and J by 0 bases, and 7 bases separated the two germline ends. The CDR3 covers 15 residues. The CDR3: CASSLVSYSNQPQHF. CDR3 nucleotide sequence: TGTGCCAGCAGCTTAGTTTCATATAGCAATCAGCCCCAGCATTTT.

The J gene is TRBJ1-2, the V gene TRBV9, with 9 nucleotides matching TRBD1. The germline gives CDR1 SGDLS, CDR2 YYNGEE. The J segment lost 2 bases and the V segment lost 1 base, leaving 9 bases of the junction unmatched. The CDR3 consists of 17 residues. The CDR3 region has the DNA TGTGCCAGCAGCGTAAAGGGGACAGGGTCCCACAACTATGGCTACACCTTC. It yields the protein CASSVKGTGSHNYGYTF.

The chain combines TRBV7-9 with TRBJ2-3, with D perhaps matching TRBD2 (7 bases). Germline V CDR1 and CDR2: SEHNR, FQNEAQ (reference sequence). The CDR3 totals 16 residues. Between the trimmed V and J ends, which lost 4 bases and 0 bases, there was a span of 14 bases. CDR3 sequence (DNA): TGTGCCAGCAGCTCTTGGGGGGGCCTTAGCACAGATACGCAGTATTTT. This sequence encodes CASSSWGGLSTDTQYF.

The rearrangement uses TRBV12-3 or TRBV12-4 and TRBJ2-2, with D perhaps assigned TRBD1 or TRBD2 (5 bases each). V was trimmed by 3 bases and J by 6 bases, leaving 8 bases between them. The CDR3 has 13 amino acids. The CDR3 loop is CASSLWDAGELFF. The CDR3 nucleotides are TGTGCCAGCAGTTTGTGGGACGCCGGGGAGCTGTTTTTT.